This T cell receptor (beta chain) stems from a study of blood T cell repertoires in COVID-19. The wider study: Sites in the United States, Italy and Spain provided acute and convalescent COVID-19 samples.

V dropped 1 base and J dropped 7; count of bases not matched to a gene: 7. The CDR3 length is 15 residues. Per the germline V gene, CDR1 is LGHNA and CDR2 is YSLEER. As handled by the study authors: For nucleated cells, counts were estimated from reference gene primer amplification. Libraries were prepared by immunoSEQ multiplex PCR; TCRdb keeps only in-frame clonotypes and omits some of them. Clone size and the V and J calls come from that table; the DNA yielded D and trimming. In the table there are approximately 17,000 clones, approximately 88% of which are singletons. The sequenced material came from PBMCs or T cells enriched from blood (not recorded which). The sequence was collected from a woman aged 25 to 39 who had recovered from COVID-19. The V gene is TRBV4-3, the J gene TRBJ1-2; 9 bases fit TRBD1. CDR3 sequence (DNA): TGCGCCAGCAGCCAAGGACAGGGGGGTCTGGGTGGCTACACCTTC. This encodes CASSQGQGGLGGYTF.